This TCR beta chain was found in a study of blood T cell repertoires in COVID-19. With V trimmed by 4 bases and J by 3 bases, 9 bases remained unmatched. Germline loops: CDR1 LNHDA, CDR2 SQIVND (reference sequence). This CDR3 comprises 15 residues. Some clones are missing from TCRdb's copy, which holds only in-frame ones; the method was immunoSEQ multiplex PCR. This table holds around 250,000 clones, about 89% found once. V gene TRBV19 combines with J gene TRBJ2-7; the match to TRBD1 covers 7 bases. Material for sequencing was peripheral blood. The sequence came from a woman aged 55-70 years who had recovered from COVID-19. The CDR3 is CASSTSGGVGYEQYF. CDR3 coding DNA: TGTGCCAGTAGTACCTCAGGGGGAGTAGGCTACGAGCAGTACTTC.